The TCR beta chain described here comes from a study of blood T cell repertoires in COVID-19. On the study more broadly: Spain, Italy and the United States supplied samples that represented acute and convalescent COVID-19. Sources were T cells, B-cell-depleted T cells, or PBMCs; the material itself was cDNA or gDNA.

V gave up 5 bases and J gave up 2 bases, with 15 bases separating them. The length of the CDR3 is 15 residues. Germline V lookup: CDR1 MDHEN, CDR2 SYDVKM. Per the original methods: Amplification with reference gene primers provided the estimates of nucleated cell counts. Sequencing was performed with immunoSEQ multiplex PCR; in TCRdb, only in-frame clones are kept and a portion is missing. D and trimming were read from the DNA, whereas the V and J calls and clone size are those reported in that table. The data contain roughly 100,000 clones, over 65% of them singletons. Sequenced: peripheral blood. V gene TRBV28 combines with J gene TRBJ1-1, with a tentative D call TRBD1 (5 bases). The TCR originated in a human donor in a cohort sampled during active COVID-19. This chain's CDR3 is CASSPPKGVNTEAFF. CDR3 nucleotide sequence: TGTGCCAGCAGTCCCCCTAAAGGGGTTAACACTGAAGCTTTCTTT.